The TCR beta chain described here comes from a study of blood T cell repertoires in COVID-19 (dated by TCRdb to 2019 to 2021). In terms of the full investigation: Samples from collaborators originated in the United States, Italy and Spain and spanned both the acute and convalescent phases of COVID-19. A de-identified subject ID, COVID-19 status, age in years and sex were almost always included in the sample metadata. The prospective study material was composed of cDNA or gDNA derived from T cells, B-cell-depleted T cells, or PBMCs. Where available, HLA class I and class II types were taken from metadata supplied by the sample provider and were not determined by assay-based typing. Samples were obtained from the ongoing ImmuneRACE study (first 160 participants) and from some 1,300 subjects provided by 6 global collaborators. A freely available public database, intended as a resource for researchers studying the immune response to SARS-CoV-2, is where the repertoires were released. Subjects who had been exposed to COVID-19, were actively infected with it, or had recovered from it provided the deeply sampled blood TCRbeta repertoires that made up the dataset.

Each collaborating institution followed its own protocols to collect whole blood in K2EDTA tubes. Collaborator samples were shipped for TCRbeta analysis as frozen whole blood, isolated PBMCs, or DNA extracted from either sample type. Summary of the overall study and its limitations: How much clinical and demographic metadata was included differed by source and by participant, and the metadata was provided uncurated.

TCRbeta CDR3 regions were amplified from genomic DNA using the immunoSEQ Assay, a bias-controlled multiplex PCR. Per the original workflow: The number of nucleated cells in each sample was estimated by amplification of reference gene primers within the assay. To quantify the absolute abundance of each unique TCRbeta CDR3 rearrangement, sequence reads were collapsed and filtered. For each sample, productive Simpson clonality was calculated as the square root of Simpson's diversity index across productive rearrangements. TCRdb took this table from immuneACCESS and kept in-frame rearrangements with V and J called. Such tables lack part of the clones; where checked against another copy, unresolved V genes explain under half of the gap, and the rest is unexplained. The DNA gave D and trimming, while V, J and clone size come from that table. This sample holds 95,000 to 150,000 clones; more than 70% were observed only once. The top ten hold 7.9% of the sample.

The CDR3 goes from the cysteine to the phenylalanine over 13 residues. Of the read, only the CDR3 DNA is kept; its 39 bases are in frame from base 1. Between the V and J ends, shortened by 9 bases and 7 bases respectively, the junction contains 16 bases. CDR1 MNHEY and CDR2 SVGAGI are derived from the germline V gene. As concerns this clone: Which antigen it targets is not known. No quality values exist for individual bases; no much larger clone is one base distant.

What was sequenced was peripheral blood. This chain is built from TRBV6-5 and TRBJ1-5, with TRBD1 tentatively as D gene (6 bases match). The source is a human donor in a cohort sampled during active COVID-19. The CDR3 corresponds to CASQGIVRQPQHF. The DNA reads as follows: TGTGCCAGTCAGGGGATCGTACGGCAGCCCCAGCATTTT.